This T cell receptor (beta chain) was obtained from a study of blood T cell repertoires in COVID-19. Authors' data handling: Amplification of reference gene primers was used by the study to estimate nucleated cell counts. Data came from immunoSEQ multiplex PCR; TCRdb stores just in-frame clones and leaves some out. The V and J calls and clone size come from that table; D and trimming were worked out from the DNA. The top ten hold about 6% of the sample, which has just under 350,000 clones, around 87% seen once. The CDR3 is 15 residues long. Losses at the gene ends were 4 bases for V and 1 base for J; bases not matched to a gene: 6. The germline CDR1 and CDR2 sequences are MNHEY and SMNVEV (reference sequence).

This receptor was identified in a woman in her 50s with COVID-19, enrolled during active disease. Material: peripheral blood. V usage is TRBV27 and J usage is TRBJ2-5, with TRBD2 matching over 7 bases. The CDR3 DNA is TGTGCCAGCAGTTCCCCTCCTAGCGGCCAAGAGACCCAGTACTTC. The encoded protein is CASSSPPSGQETQYF.